This is a list of T cell receptor beta chains from one sample in a study of control samples from healthy donors and cancer patients. Here immunoSEQ multiplex PCR was the method, and the copy in TCRdb shows in-frame clones only, minus some. In the table there are some 22,000 clones, about 85% of which are singletons. The sample comprised PBMCs. The source is a man aged 55-75 years with head and neck cancer. The CDR3 runs from the conserved cysteine through the conserved F or W. D genes are given only for firm matches. Clone size is shown for a subset of rows, as once, few, many or a class of expanded clone.

j_call,v_call,d_call,clone_size,cdr3_aa,cdr3_nt
TRBJ2-7,TRBV10-3,TRBD1,.,CAITKDRVHEQYF,TGTGCCATCACCAAGGACAGGGTCCACGAGCAGTACTTC
TRBJ2-5,TRBV7-3,.,.,CASSSGMYETQYF,TGTGCCAGCAGCTCTGGGATGTACGAGACCCAGTACTTC
TRBJ1-2,TRBV2,.,.,CASSDDYGYTF,TGTGCCAGCAGTGATGACTATGGCTACACCTTC
TRBJ2-5,TRBV6-5,TRBD1,.,CASTGTGVKTQYF,TGTGCCAGTACCGGGACAGGGGTCAAGACCCAGTACTTC
TRBJ2-7,TRBV9,.,.,CASSGLGRHEQYF,TGTGCCAGCAGCGGTTTGGGACGCCACGAGCAGTACTTC
TRBJ2-3,TRBV12-5,TRBD1,.,CASGPRTGLSPAQTTQYF,TGTGCTAGTGGTCCCCGGACAGGACTGTCCCCAGCACAGACTACGCAGTATTTT
TRBJ2-1,TRBV5-1,TRBD1,few,CASSLVGQGPLNEQFF,TGCGCCAGCAGCTTGGTCGGACAGGGGCCTCTCAATGAGCAGTTCTTC
TRBJ2-1,TRBV19,.,.,CASSTGNSPYNEQFF,TGTGCCAGTAGTACGGGAAACAGCCCCTACAATGAGCAGTTCTTC
TRBJ1-2,TRBV29-1,.,.,CSALDGQNYGYTF,TGCAGCGCTCTGGACGGGCAGAACTATGGCTACACCTTC
TRBJ1-1,TRBV5-4,.,.,CASSLMYAGGNTEAFF,TGTGCCAGCAGCTTGATGTATGCAGGAGGGAACACTGAAGCTTTCTTT
TRBJ1-1,TRBV6-5,TRBD1,.,CASSYSVQGKGEAFF,TGTGCCAGCAGTTACTCGGTACAGGGGAAAGGTGAAGCTTTCTTT